This T cell receptor (beta chain) was documented in a study of cytomegalovirus exposure and HLA in healthy donors. The study ran its PCR with 60 Vbeta and 13 Jbeta primers. Data came from immunoSEQ multiplex PCR; TCRdb stores just in-frame clones and leaves some out. The sample holds about 190,000 clones, more than 70% seen once. Losses at the gene ends were 0 bases for V and 2 bases for J; bases not matched to a gene: 4. This CDR3 has 16 amino acids. Germline CDR1 and CDR2: LGHNA and YNFKEQ. The clonotype originates from a man aged 25 to 40 in good health and CMV-seropositive. Specimen: PBMCs. This sequence joins TRBV4-2 and TRBJ2-5; 9 bases map to TRBD1. The CDR3 DNA reads TGTGCCAGCAGCCAAGAGGGACAGGGCTTACAAGAGACCCAGTACTTC. Translated: CASSQEGQGLQETQYF.